The clone carrying this T cell receptor (beta chain) was counted once. Its antigen remains unidentified. A multiplex PCR was run with 60 Vbeta primers and 13 Jbeta primers. TCRdb keeps only in-frame clones here, not all; method: immunoSEQ multiplex PCR. The sample consists of over 150,000 clones, 75% to 85% of them appearing once. This record belongs to a study of cytomegalovirus exposure and HLA in healthy donors. Study context: A prior study identified 117 million unique TCR beta sequences from about 180 million T cells. General observations from the study: It was likely that a cluster of highly shared sequence variants was a sequencing artifact. TCR beta sequences reportedly predicted most subjects' HLA-A and HLA-B alleles accurately.

Sequenced sample: PBMCs. This TCR derives from a woman in her twenties or thirties in good health and CMV-seropositive.

CDR3 protein: CASSLNRDYQETQYF. In nucleotides, the CDR3 is TGCGCCAGCAGCTTGAATCGGGACTACCAAGAGACCCAGTACTTC. This chain links TRBV5-1 with TRBJ2-5; possibly TRBD2 for D (6 bases). Trimming stripped 1 base from V and 0 bases from J, with 10 bases between. Germline CDR1 and CDR2: SGHRS and YFSETQ. This CDR3 is built from 15 residues.